The T cell receptor (beta chain) described here comes from a study of OX40 agonist ivuxolimab in advanced cancers. Turning to the study itself: The patients' treatment was ivuxolimab, an agonistic anti-OX40 (CD134) antibody.

Sequenced by immunoSEQ multiplex PCR; TCRdb stores in-frame clones only, minus some. Among some 41,000 clones listed, about 88% were seen once. The germline gives CDR1 KGHSH, CDR2 LQKENI. The CDR3 spans 14 residues. V lost 6 bases, J lost 10 bases, and 16 bases lay in between. Sampled blood was obtained at baseline, cycle 4 day 1, and cycle 7 day 1. The starting material was CD4+ or CD8+ T cells sorted from blood, obtained in a trial of the OX40 agonist ivuxolimab. The genes are TRBV18 and TRBJ1-6, with a weak D call TRBD1 (6 bases). The sequence was obtained from an adult with an advanced solid tumor such as melanoma, head and neck, liver or kidney cancer. CDR3 in DNA: TGTGCCAGCTCCCCCGCACCAGGGGCCTCACCCCTCCACTTT. Its protein is CASSPAPGASPLHF.